This TCR beta chain appears in the sequencing data of a study of memory CD8 T cells in hepatitis C reinfection. Across the study: Peak reinfection sampling occurred 3 to 8 weeks after detected reinfection.

The sample's time point: peak reinfection, 3 to 8 weeks after reinfection detection. No in vitro expansion preceded TCR sequencing of the sorted cells. A couple of donors provided sorted CD3+ CD8+ CD45RO- naive CD8 T cells at all three reinfection time points. In germline, CDR1 is MNHNS, CDR2 SASEGT. The CDR3 is 13 residues long. Trimming took off 6 bases at V and 13 bases at J, with 21 bases between the two ends. The protocol was immunoSEQ multiplex PCR, while the TCRdb copy is restricted to in-frame clones and leaves out a portion. Among more than 35,000 clones listed, 70% to 90% were seen once. This sequence joins TRBV6-1 and TRBJ1-2; D may be TRBD1 (6 bases). This TCR was sampled from a man between 18 and 29 years old with hepatitis C virus infection. The specimen sequenced was naive CD8+ T cells sorted from blood. Here the CDR3 reads CASSTPQRGAFTF. CDR3 DNA sequence: TGTGCCAGCAGCACTCCCCAGCGGGGGGCGTTCACCTTC.